This T cell receptor beta chain was retrieved from a study of beta chain features in type 1 diabetes. Notes on the study in general: Shorter TCRB CDR3s, moderately but significantly so, marked every one of the four CD4+ subsets in Type 1 diabetes patients.

This CDR3 is 19 amino acids long. Germline loops: CDR1 PRHDT, CDR2 FYEKMQ (reference sequence). Trimming cost V 4 bases and J 1 base; bases outside gene matches: 8. Each sorted population was over 98% pure. A note on this clone: No antigen is known for it.

Expressed TCRB transcripts were sequenced after all isolated RNA was converted to cDNA. Assay: immunoSEQ multiplex PCR; the TCRdb copy retains only in-frame clones and omits some. The sample lists about 140,000 clones, 6.9% occurring once. Sequencing was done on a sample of central memory CD4+ T cells from blood. This clonotype originated in a woman aged 25 to 39 in good health. The chain couples TRBV13 to TRBJ2-1; 15 bases match TRBD2. CDR3 in amino acids: CASSSRGLAGGGSYNEQFF. The CDR3, as DNA: TGTGCCAGCAGCTCACGGGGACTAGCGGGAGGCGGGTCCTACAATGAGCAGTTCTTC. Full variable domain (remainder filled in from reference TRBV13 and TRBJ2-1): AAGVIQSPRHLIKEKRETATLKCYPIPRHDTVYWYQQGPGQDPQFLISFYEKMQSDKGSIPDRFSAQQFSDYHSELNMSSLELGDSALYFCASSSRGLAGGGSYNEQFFGPGTRLTVL.